The TCR beta chain under discussion was sequenced for a study of T cell repertoires in cytomegalovirus infection. Study in general: Matching HLA type and CMV infection were both indicated by public TCR beta signatures. Findings and caveats of the study: Totalled public TCR beta family frequency picked out people who carried CMV plus the relevant HLA. The response measured ex vivo was dominated by TCR beta clonotypes (HLA-C-restricted and CMV-specific).

TCRdb reanalysed the reads using MiXCR and keeps one entry per CDR3 protein. Of more than 500,000 distinct CDR3 sequences listed, 16% are singletons. The V gene's germline CDR1 is MNHEY and CDR2 SMNVEV (reference sequence). The CDR3 contains 14 residues. V gave up 3 bases and J gave up 2 bases, with 11 bases separating them. The table lists this clonotype with a few counts. No antigen is known for it. This receptor was obtained from a human donor in good health (CMV status not recorded). Some clones in this sample may be carry-over from other donors' samples. The sequenced material came from CD8+ T cells from PBMCs. The chain recombines TRBV27 with TRBJ2-7; tentative D call: TRBD1 (5 bases). The CDR3 loop reads CASSLISGPYEQYF. The CDR3 region has the DNA TGTGCCAGCAGTTTGATATCAGGGCCCTACGAGCAGTACTTC.